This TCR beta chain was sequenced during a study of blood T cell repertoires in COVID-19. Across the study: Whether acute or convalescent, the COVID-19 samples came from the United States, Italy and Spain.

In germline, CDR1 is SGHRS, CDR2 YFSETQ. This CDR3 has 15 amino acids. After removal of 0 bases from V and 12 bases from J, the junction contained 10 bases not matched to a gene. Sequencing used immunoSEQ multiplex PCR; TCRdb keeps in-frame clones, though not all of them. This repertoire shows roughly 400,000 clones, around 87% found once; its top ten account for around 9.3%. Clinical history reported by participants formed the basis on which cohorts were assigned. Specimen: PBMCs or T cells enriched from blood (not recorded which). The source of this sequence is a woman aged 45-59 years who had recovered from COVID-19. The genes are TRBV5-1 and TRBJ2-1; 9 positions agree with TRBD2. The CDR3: CASSLDGTSPLGQFF. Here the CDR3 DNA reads TGCGCCAGCAGCTTGGATGGGACTAGCCCGCTCGGGCAGTTCTTC.